The rows below give T cell receptor beta chains drawn from one sample of a study of identical twins. TCRdb analysed the 5' RACE reads with MiXCR anew, one entry per CDR3 protein. The sample consists of roughly 720,000 distinct CDR3 sequences, around a sixth of them appearing once. The same specimen was also included in a second study, on T cells expressing NK-cell markers.

Sample: PBMCs. These receptors all stem from a woman aged 18-29 years in good health. CDR3s include the opening cysteine and the closing phenylalanine or tryptophan. A D gene is named only where the DNA matches it firmly. Clone sizes are given selectively: once, few, many, or a class where the clone is expanded.

clone size,D gene,V gene,J gene,CDR3 DNA,CDR3 protein
many,TRBD1,TRBV20-1,TRBJ2-7,TGCAGTCGTGCTAGAGATAGGACAGGGTTGGGCGAGCAGTACTTC,CSRARDRTGLGEQYF
many,-,TRBV20-1,TRBJ2-7,TGCAGCGCAAGACAAAGCTCCTACGAGCAGTACTTC,CSARQSSYEQYF
-,-,TRBV20-1,TRBJ2-3,TGCAGTGCTAGTCGCCAGACAACCTACACAGATACGCAGTATTTT,CSASRQTTYTDTQYF
many,TRBD2,TRBV10-2,TRBJ2-1,TGCGCCAGCAGTGAAAGCGGGAGATACAATGAGCAGTTCTTC,CASSESGRYNEQFF
-,-,TRBV20-1,TRBJ2-1,TGCAGTCTTAATGGATATTATTATAACAATGAGCAGTTCTTC,CSLNGYYYNNEQFF
-,-,TRBV5-1,TRBJ2-5,TGCGCCAGCAGCTTGGGGGCCAGCGGGTACCAAGAGACCCAGTACTTC,CASSLGASGYQETQYF
few,TRBD2,TRBV12-5,TRBJ2-1,TGTGCTAGTGGTAAACTAGCGGGGAATGAGCAGTTCTTC,CASGKLAGNEQFF
few,-,TRBV20-1,TRBJ1-2,TGCAGTGCCGCCCTCGGAATCTACTATGGCTACACCTTC,CSAALGIYYGYTF
-,TRBD2,TRBV20-1,TRBJ2-3,TGCAGTGCTAGAGAGGTAGCGGGAGTTGGTACGCAGTATTTT,CSAREVAGVGTQYF
few,-,TRBV7-9,TRBJ1-1,TGTGCCAGCAGCTTAGCGCGGACAGTGGCTTTCTTT,CASSLARTVAFF
few,-,TRBV2,TRBJ2-1,TGTGCCAGCAGTGAAGACAATGAGCAGTTCTTC,CASSEDNEQFF
-,TRBD2,TRBV7-2,TRBJ2-3,TGTGCCAGCAGCTTAGCAAGGACTAGCGGTTCCACAGATACGCAGTATTTT,CASSLARTSGSTDTQYF
-,TRBD1,TRBV29-1,TRBJ2-7,TGCAGCGTTGAAGTAGGTACAGGGGGAGGCTACGAGCAGTACTTC,CSVEVGTGGGYEQYF
-,TRBD1,TRBV29-1,TRBJ2-7,TGCAGCGTCAAGACAGGGACCTACGAGCAGTACTTC,CSVKTGTYEQYF
many,-,TRBV5-5,TRBJ2-3,TGTGCCAGCAGCTTGTCTTCGCGATGGCTGGCAGATACGCAGTATTTT,CASSLSSRWLADTQYF
-,-,TRBV7-9,TRBJ2-7,TGTGCCAGCAGCTTAGTCGTGTCGAGCGACGGTACCTACGAGCAGTACTTC,CASSLVVSSDGTYEQYF
-,TRBD1,TRBV28,TRBJ1-4,TGTGCCAGCAGTTTAGGGACAGTTCTCCGGGAAAAACTGTTTTTT,CASSLGTVLREKLFF
-,-,TRBV20-1,TRBJ2-5,TGCAGTGCTGGAGAGACTAGAGAGGAGACCCAGTACTTC,CSAGETREETQYF
-,-,TRBV3-1,TRBJ2-3,TGTGCCAGCAGCCATTTGGACAGCAGCACAGATACGCAGTATTTT,CASSHLDSSTDTQYF